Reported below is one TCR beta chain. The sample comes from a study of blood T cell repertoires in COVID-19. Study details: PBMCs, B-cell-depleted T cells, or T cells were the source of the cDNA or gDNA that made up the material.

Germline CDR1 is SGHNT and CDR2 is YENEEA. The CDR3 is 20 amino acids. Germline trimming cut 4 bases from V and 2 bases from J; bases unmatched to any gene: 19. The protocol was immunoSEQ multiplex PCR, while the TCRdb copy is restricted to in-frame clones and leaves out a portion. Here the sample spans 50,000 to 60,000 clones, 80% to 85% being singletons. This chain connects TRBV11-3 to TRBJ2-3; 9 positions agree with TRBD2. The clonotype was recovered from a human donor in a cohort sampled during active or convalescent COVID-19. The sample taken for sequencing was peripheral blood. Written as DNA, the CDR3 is TGTGCCAGCAGCTCCCCCGCCGCCCAAAACGAGCGGGGGGACACAGATACGCAGTATTTT. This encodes CASSSPAAQNERGDTDTQYF.